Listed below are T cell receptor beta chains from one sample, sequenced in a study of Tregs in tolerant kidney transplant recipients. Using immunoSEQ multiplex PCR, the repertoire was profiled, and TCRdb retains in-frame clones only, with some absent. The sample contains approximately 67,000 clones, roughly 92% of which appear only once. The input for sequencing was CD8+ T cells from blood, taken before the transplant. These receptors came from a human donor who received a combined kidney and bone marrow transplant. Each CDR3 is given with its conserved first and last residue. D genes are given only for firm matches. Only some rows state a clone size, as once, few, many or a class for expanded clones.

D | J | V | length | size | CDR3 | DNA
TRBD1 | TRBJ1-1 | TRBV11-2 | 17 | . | CASSLWDRGKRGTEAFF | TGTGCCAGCAGCTTATGGGACAGGGGGAAAAGGGGCACTGAAGCTTTCTTT
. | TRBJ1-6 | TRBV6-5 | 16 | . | CASSYTVSGDNSPLHF | TGTGCCAGCAGTTACACCGTCTCAGGGGATAATTCCCCCCTCCACTTT
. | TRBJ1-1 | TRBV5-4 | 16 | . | CASSLPGGSGNTEAFF | TGTGCCAGCAGCCTTCCCGGGGGATCTGGGAACACTGAAGCTTTCTTT
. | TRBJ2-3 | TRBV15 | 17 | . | CATSRESGGHGTDTQYF | TGTGCCACCAGCAGAGAATCCGGGGGGCATGGCACAGATACGCAGTATTTT
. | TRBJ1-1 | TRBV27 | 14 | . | CASSFRPMNTEAFF | TGTGCCAGCAGTTTCCGCCCTATGAACACTGAAGCTTTCTTT
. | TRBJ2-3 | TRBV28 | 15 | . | CASSLMTRRADTQYF | TGTGCCAGCAGTTTAATGACCCGTCGGGCAGATACGCAGTATTTT
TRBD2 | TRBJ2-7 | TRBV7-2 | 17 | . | CASSLVGLAGGVDEQYF | TGTGCCAGCAGCTTAGTAGGACTAGCGGGGGGCGTCGACGAGCAGTACTTC
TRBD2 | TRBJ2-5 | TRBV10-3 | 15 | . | CAINGLAGEQETQYF | TGTGCCATCAACGGACTAGCGGGAGAACAAGAGACCCAGTACTTC
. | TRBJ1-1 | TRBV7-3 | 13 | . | CASSLTGGTEAFF | TGTGCCAGCAGCTTAACAGGGGGCACTGAAGCTTTCTTT
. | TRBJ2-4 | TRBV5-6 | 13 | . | CASSFGQKNIQYF | TGTGCCAGCAGCTTTGGGCAGAAAAACATTCAGTACTTC
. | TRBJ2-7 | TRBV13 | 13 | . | CASSLAGNYEQYF | TGTGCCAGCAGCTTAGCAGGTAACTACGAGCAGTACTTC
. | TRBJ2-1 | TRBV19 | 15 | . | CASSIHISSYNEQFF | TGTGCCAGTAGTATTCACATAAGCTCCTACAATGAGCAGTTCTTC
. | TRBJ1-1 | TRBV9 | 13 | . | CASSVGAGTEAFF | TGTGCCAGCAGCGTAGGGGCGGGAACTGAAGCTTTCTTT
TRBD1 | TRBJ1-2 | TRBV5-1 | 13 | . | CASSFGQVGGYTF | TGCGCCAGCAGCTTTGGACAGGTCGGTGGCTACACCTTC
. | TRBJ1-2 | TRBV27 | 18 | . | CASSLLARDVTGTYGYTF | TGTGCCAGCAGTTTGCTTGCCCGAGACGTAACAGGGACCTATGGCTACACCTTC
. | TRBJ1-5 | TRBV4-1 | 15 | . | CASSQEERVGQPQHF | TGCGCCAGCAGCCAAGAGGAGAGGGTTGGTCAGCCCCAGCATTTT
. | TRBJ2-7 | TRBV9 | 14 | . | CASNIGGSSYEQYF | TGTGCCAGCAACATAGGGGGTTCCTCCTACGAGCAGTACTTC
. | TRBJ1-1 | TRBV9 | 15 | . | CASSSTPTGLTEAFF | TGTGCCAGCAGTTCCACTCCCACAGGGTTAACTGAAGCTTTCTTT
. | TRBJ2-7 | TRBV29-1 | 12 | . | CSVAPGNYEQYF | TGCAGCGTGGCCCCCGGGAACTACGAGCAGTACTTC
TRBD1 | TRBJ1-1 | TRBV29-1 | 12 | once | CSADRGNTEAFF | TGCAGCGCCGACAGGGGGAACACTGAAGCTTTCTTT
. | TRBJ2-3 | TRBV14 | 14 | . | CASSQARYTDTQYF | TGTGCCAGCAGCCAAGCCCGCTACACAGATACGCAGTATTTT
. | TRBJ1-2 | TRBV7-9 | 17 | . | CASSLVPNRQANYGYTF | TGTGCCAGCAGCTTAGTACCGAACCGACAGGCCAACTATGGCTACACCTTC
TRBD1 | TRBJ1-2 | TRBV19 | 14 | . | CASRKTGLNYGYTF | TGTGCCAGTAGGAAGACAGGGCTCAACTATGGCTACACCTTC
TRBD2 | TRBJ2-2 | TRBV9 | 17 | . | CASSSSGGDANTGELFF | TGTGCCAGCAGCTCTAGCGGGGGGGACGCGAACACCGGGGAGCTGTTTTTT
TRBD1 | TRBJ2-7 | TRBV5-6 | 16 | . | CASSSYLQGATYEQYF | TGTGCCAGCAGCTCTTACTTACAGGGGGCCACCTACGAGCAGTACTTC
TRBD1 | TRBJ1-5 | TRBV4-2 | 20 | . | CASSRSPGQGNRGGNQPQHF | TGTGCCAGCAGCCGCTCCCCGGGACAGGGAAATCGGGGCGGCAATCAGCCCCAGCATTTT
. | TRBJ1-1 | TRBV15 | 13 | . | CATSRDRNTEAFF | TGTGCCACCAGCAGAGATCGGAACACTGAAGCTTTCTTT
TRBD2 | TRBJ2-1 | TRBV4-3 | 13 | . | CASSQASGNEQFF | TGCGCCAGCAGCCAAGCTAGCGGGAATGAGCAGTTCTTC